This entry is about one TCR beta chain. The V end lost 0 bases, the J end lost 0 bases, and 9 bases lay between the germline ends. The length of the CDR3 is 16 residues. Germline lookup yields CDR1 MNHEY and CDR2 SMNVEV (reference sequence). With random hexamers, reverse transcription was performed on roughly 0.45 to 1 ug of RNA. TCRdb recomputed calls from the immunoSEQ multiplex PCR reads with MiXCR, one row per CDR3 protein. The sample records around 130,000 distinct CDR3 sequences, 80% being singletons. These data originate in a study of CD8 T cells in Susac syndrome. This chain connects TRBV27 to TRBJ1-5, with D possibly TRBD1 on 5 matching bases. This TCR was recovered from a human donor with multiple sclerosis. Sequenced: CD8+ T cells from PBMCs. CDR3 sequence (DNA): TGTGCCAGCAGTTTATCGTCAGGGTATAGCAATCAGCCCCAGCATTTT. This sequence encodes CASSLSSGYSNQPQHF.